The sequence of this TCR beta chain was determined in a study of T-cell memory formation after mild COVID-19. Study as a whole: The two donors had largely donor-specific TCR clusters.

TCRdb ran MiXCR on the 5' RACE reads and lists one entry per CDR3 protein. Among about 200,000 distinct CDR3 sequences listed, roughly 10% were seen once. This CDR3 is 14 amino acids long. V shed 7 bases, J shed 6 bases, and the junction held 6 bases outside the gene matches. Germline V CDR1 and CDR2: LNHDA, SQIVND (reference sequence). The chain has TRBV19 and TRBJ2-3; 11 bases agree with TRBD2. The receptor's source is a man between 18 and 35 years old who had mild COVID-19 (a few samples of this study predate the infection). Cell type and time point are not known. Specimen: PBMCs or a T cell subset sorted from them (not recorded which). The CDR3 DNA sequence: TGTGCCAGTATGCGATCTAGCGGGAGGGATACGCAGTATTTT. As protein: CASMRSSGRDTQYF.